This T cell receptor (beta chain) was captured by sequencing in a study of blood T cell repertoires in COVID-19. Assay used: immunoSEQ multiplex PCR; TCRdb lists only in-frame clones, some missing. Among 200,000 to 250,000 clones listed, around 84% were seen once. This CDR3 contains 22 residues. V shed 6 bases, J shed 2 bases, and the junction held 21 bases outside the gene matches. The TCR comes from a man aged 50 to 60 with active or convalescent COVID-19. The sample comprised peripheral blood. This chain uses TRBV23-1 with TRBJ2-6, with 11 bases that match TRBD1. TRBV23-1 is sorted into the ORF group, with uncertain function. DNA of the CDR3: TGCGCCAGCAGCCCCTACTGGACAGGGGGCCACATACGACCTCCTGGGGCCAACGTCCTGACTTTC. This encodes CASSPYWTGGHIRPPGANVLTF.